This TCR beta chain was recorded in a study of cytomegalovirus exposure and HLA in healthy donors. About the research overall: One earlier analysis, a look at approximately 180 million T cells, found some 100 million unique TCR beta sequences. Study-wide results and limits: Another analysis was done later, and it associated around 16,000 TCR beta sequences with HLA alleles at 0.05 false discovery rate. A later examination showed that TCR association rates differed by HLA locus, with DRB1 most and HLA-C fewest. According to an earlier analysis, most TCR beta V segments yielded productive rearrangements about 90% or about 30% of the time.

Deletions cut 0 bases from V and 1 base from J, with 10 bases between. The CDR3 sequence is 16 residues long. CDR1 and CDR2 (germline): LGHNA, YSLEER. In the PCR, 60 Vbeta and 13 Jbeta primers were used. Clones were sequenced by immunoSEQ multiplex PCR, and TCRdb holds only the in-frame ones, with some missing. The table has about 190,000 clones, approximately 77% seen once; the top ten hold approximately 3.6%. Regarding this clone: Its antigen is as yet unknown.

This rearrangement joins TRBV4-3 to TRBJ1-3; D remains ambiguous. This clonotype was sampled from a middle-aged man in good health and CMV-seropositive. Sequenced: PBMCs. The CDR3 loop reads CASSQDRPSSGNTIYF. The CDR3 bases are TGCGCCAGCAGCCAAGACAGGCCCTCTTCTGGAAACACCATATATTTT.